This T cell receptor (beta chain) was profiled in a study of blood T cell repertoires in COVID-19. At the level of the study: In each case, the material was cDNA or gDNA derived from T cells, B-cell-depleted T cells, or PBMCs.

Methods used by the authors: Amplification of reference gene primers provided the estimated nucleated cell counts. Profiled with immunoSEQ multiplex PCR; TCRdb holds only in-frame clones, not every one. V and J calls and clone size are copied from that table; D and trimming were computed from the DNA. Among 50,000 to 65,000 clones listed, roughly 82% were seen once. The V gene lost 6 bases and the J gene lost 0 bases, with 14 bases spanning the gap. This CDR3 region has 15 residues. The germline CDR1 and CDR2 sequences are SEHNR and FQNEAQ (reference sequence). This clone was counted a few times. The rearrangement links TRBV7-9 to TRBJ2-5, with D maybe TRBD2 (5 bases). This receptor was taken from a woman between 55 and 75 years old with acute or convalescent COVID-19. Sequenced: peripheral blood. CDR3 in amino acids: CASRREAAYQETQYF. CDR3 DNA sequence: TGTGCCAGCAGAAGAGAAGCGGCGTACCAAGAGACCCAGTACTTC.